This TCR beta chain was observed in a study of blood T cell repertoires in COVID-19. The wider study: Acute-phase and convalescent COVID-19 samples originated in the United States, Italy and Spain. Sample material is recorded as cDNA or gDNA derived from T cells, B-cell-depleted T cells, or PBMCs.

Authors' processing steps: From reference gene primer amplification, estimates of nucleated cell counts were derived. Using immunoSEQ multiplex PCR, the repertoire was profiled, and TCRdb retains in-frame clones only, with some absent. V and J calls and clone size are as listed in that table; D and trimming were resolved from the DNA. The repertoire consists of more than 55,000 clones, with 85% to 95% occurring once and the leading ten covering about 4.6%. V lost 3 bases to trimming and J lost 5 bases; unmatched junction nucleotides: 9. This CDR3 has 17 amino acids. CDR1 is ENHRY, CDR2 SYGVKD, per germline.

The receptor's source is a man aged 50 or older with active COVID-19. The chain couples TRBV10-3 to TRBJ1-6; 8 bases align to TRBD1. The source material was peripheral blood. The CDR3 bases are TGTGCCATCAGTGATCCCGGGACAGGTTTTGATAATTCACCCCTCCACTTT. Translated: CAISDPGTGFDNSPLHF.